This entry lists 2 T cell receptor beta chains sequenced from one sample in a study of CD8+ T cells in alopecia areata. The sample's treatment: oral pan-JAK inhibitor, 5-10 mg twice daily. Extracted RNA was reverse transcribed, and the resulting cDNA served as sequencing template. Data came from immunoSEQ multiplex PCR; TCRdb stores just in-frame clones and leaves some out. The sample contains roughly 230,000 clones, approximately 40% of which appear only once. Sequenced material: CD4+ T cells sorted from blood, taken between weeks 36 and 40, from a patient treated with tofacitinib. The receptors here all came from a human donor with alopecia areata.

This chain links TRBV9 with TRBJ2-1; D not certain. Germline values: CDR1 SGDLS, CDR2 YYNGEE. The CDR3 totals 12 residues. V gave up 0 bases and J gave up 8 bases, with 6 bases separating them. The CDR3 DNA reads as TGTGCCAGCAGCGTAGTTGAAGATGAGCAGTTCTTC. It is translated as CASSVVEDEQFF.

CDR3 coding DNA: TGTGCCAGCAGTTTATCGAGTCAATATAGCAATCAGCCCCAGCATTTT. It translates to CASSLSSQYSNQPQHF. The J gene is TRBJ1-5, the V gene TRBV27; D remains unclear. The CDR3 is 16 amino acids. Germline values: CDR1 MNHEY, CDR2 SMNVEV (reference sequence). V was pared by 0 bases and J by 0 bases, with 9 bases between.